Below, one T cell receptor beta chain is given with its context. Germline V CDR1 and CDR2: SGHDN, FVKESK. The ends lost 1 base at V and 4 bases at J; junction bases unmatched: 3. The CDR3 totals 15 residues. This sample was included in a study of T cell changes during pregnancy in multiple sclerosis. TCRdb's copy holds only in-frame clones and misses some; the assay was immunoSEQ multiplex PCR. Among roughly 89,000 clones listed, approximately 92% were seen once. The chain joins TRBV14 to TRBJ2-1; 8 nucleotides agree with TRBD2. Source: peripheral blood, taken in the first trimester of pregnancy. This TCR came from a female donor with multiple sclerosis, enrolled in a pregnancy study. The CDR3 DNA sequence: TGTGCCAGCAGCCAAGTCGGGGGGGCGTACAATGAGCAGTTCTTC. Its translation is CASSQVGGAYNEQFF. Complete variable domain (other parts from reference TRBV14 and TRBJ2-1): EAGVTQFPSHSVIEKGQTVTLRCDPISGHDNLYWYRRVMGKEIKFLLHFVKESKQDESGMPNNRFLAERTGGTYSTLKVQPAELEDSGVYFCASSQVGGAYNEQFFGPGTRLTVL.